This T cell receptor beta chain was retrieved from a study of blood T cell repertoires in COVID-19. On the study more broadly: Italy, Spain and the United States were the sources of the convalescent and acute COVID-19 samples. T cells, B-cell-depleted T cells, or PBMCs supplied cDNA or gDNA.

As handled by the study authors: Estimates of nucleated cell counts were drawn from the amplification of reference gene primers. Data came from immunoSEQ multiplex PCR; TCRdb stores just in-frame clones and leaves some out. V and J calls and clone size come straight from that table; D and trimming were deduced from the DNA. The sample shows 210,000 or so clones, 85% to 90% of them seen only once. Looked up from germline, CDR1 is SGHVS and CDR2 is FQNEAQ. The V gene end was trimmed by 6 bases and the J gene end by 8 bases; junction bases not matched to a gene: 11. CDR3 length equals 15 residues. The TCR was taken from a man aged 50-59 years with acute or convalescent COVID-19. Sequencing was carried out using peripheral blood. The chain employs TRBV7-8 and TRBJ2-1, with 9 nucleotides matching TRBD1. Here the CDR3 reads CASRQGGQGSHEQFF. The CDR3 bases are TGTGCCAGCAGACAAGGTGGACAGGGGAGCCATGAGCAGTTCTTC.